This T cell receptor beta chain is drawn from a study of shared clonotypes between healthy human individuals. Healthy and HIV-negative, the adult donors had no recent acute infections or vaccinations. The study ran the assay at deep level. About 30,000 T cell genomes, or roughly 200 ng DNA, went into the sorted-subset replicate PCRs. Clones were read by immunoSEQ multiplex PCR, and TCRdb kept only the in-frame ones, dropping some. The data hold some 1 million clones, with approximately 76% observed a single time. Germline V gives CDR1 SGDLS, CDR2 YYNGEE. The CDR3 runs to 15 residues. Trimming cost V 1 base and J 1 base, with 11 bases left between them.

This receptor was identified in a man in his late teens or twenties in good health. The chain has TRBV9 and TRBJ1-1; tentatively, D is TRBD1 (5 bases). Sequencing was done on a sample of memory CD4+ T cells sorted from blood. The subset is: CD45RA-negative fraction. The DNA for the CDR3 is TGTGCCAGCAGCGTATTTCAGGGTCCGAACACTGAAGCTTTCTTT. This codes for CASSVFQGPNTEAFF.